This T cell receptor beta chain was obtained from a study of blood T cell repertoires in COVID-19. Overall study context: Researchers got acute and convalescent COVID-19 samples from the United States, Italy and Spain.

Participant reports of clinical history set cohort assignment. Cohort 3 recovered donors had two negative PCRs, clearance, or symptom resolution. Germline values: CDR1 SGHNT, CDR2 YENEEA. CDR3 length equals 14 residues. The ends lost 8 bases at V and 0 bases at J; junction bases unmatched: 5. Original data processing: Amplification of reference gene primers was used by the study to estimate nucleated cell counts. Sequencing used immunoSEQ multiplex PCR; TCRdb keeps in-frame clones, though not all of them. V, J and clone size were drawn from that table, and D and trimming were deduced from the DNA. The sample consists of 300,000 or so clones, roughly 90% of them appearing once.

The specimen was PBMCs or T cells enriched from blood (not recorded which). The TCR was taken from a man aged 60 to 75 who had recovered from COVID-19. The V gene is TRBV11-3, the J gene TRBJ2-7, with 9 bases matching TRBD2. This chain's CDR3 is CASQTSGPSYEQYF. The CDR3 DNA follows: TGTGCCAGCCAAACTAGCGGGCCCTCCTACGAGCAGTACTTC.